A single sample gave rise to the 3 T cell receptor beta chains below, sequenced in a study of human T cells and chemical hapten exposure. Total RNA came from unfractionated whole blood. Using its own MiXCR run on the 5' RACE reads, TCRdb lists one record per CDR3 protein. This table has around 140,000 distinct CDR3 sequences, roughly 4.1% appearing once. The receptors derive from a female donor in good health.

This clonotype was observed at least ten times. The chain couples TRBV12-3 or TRBV12-4 to TRBJ2-1, with 16 bases that match TRBD2. The CDR3 runs to 18 residues. After removal of 6 bases from V and 1 base from J, the junction contained 6 bases not matched to a gene. CDR3 region: CASRSGLAGGLSYNEQFF. The CDR3 DNA reads TGTGCCAGCAGATCGGGACTAGCGGGGGGGTTGTCCTACAATGAGCAGTTCTTC.

This clonotype appeared a few times. The chain has TRBV12-3 or TRBV12-4 and TRBJ2-7, with 11 bases lining up with TRBD1. The CDR3 is made up of 16 amino acids. For the CDR3, the DNA is TGTGCTTCCAGACGGACAGGGGGCACCAGCTCCTACGAGCAGTACTTC. Its protein product is CASRRTGGTSSYEQYF.

This clonotype was seen repeatedly, ten times or more. The chain recombines TRBV3-1 with TRBJ2-5; TRBD2 aligns across 10 bases. The CDR3 sequence is 14 residues long. V lost 7 bases and J lost 5; bases outside the gene matches: 7. The germline CDR1 and CDR2 sequences are LGHDT and YNNKEL (reference sequence). CDR3 region: CASKLAGNWETQYF. The CDR3 nucleotides are TGTGCCAGCAAACTAGCGGGAAATTGGGAGACCCAGTACTTC.